These 27 T cell receptor beta chains were sequenced from one sample in a study of blood T cell repertoires in COVID-19. Clones were sequenced by immunoSEQ multiplex PCR, and TCRdb holds only the in-frame ones, with some missing. The sample shows about 150,000 clones, around 81% of them seen only once. The sample was peripheral blood. These receptors all come from a woman aged 55-69 years with active or convalescent COVID-19.

The J gene is TRBJ2-7, the V gene TRBV7-2, with 8 bases that match TRBD1. CDR3 length: 16 residues. The ends lost 1 base at V and 9 bases at J; junction bases unmatched: 14. Germline V CDR1 and CDR2: SGHTA, FQGNSA. The CDR3 spells CASSLDGQGYLTGQYV. DNA for the CDR3: TGTGCCAGCAGCTTAGACGGACAGGGCTACCTTACGGGGCAGTACGTC.

This chain connects TRBV19 to TRBJ1-5, with 11 positions matching TRBD1. The V gene end was trimmed by 10 bases and the J gene end by 6 bases; junction bases not matched to a gene: 2. The CDR3 runs 12 residues. Germline V gives CDR1 LNHDA, CDR2 SQIVND (reference sequence). CDR3 sequence: CATGTGGQPQHF. CDR3 nucleotides: TGTGCCACTGGGACAGGGGGTCAGCCCCAGCATTTT.

The rearrangement uses TRBV24-1 and TRBJ2-1; 8 nucleotides match TRBD1. Germline values: CDR1 KGHDR, CDR2 SFDVKD. Unmatched junction bases numbered 9, after V lost 10 bases and J lost 8 bases. The CDR3 is 13 amino acids. The CDR3 reads CATGTGGFHEQFF. The CDR3 DNA is TGTGCCACAGGGACAGGCGGATTTCATGAGCAGTTCTTC.

V and J are TRBV6-6 and TRBJ2-1, with 7 positions matching TRBD2. The CDR3 contains 15 residues. CDR1 and CDR2 from the germline V gene are MNHNY and SVGAGI (reference sequence). The V gene end was trimmed by 5 bases and the J gene end by 3 bases; junction bases not matched to a gene: 7. The CDR3 is CASSRGTTNYNEQFF. DNA for the CDR3: TGTGCCAGCAGTAGAGGGACTACAAACTACAATGAGCAGTTCTTC.

The chain combines TRBV7-6 with TRBJ1-3; 8 bases match TRBD1. The germline V gene has CDR1 SGHVS and CDR2 FNYEAQ. The CDR3 covers 15 residues. V lost 5 bases and J lost 4; bases outside the gene matches: 7. The CDR3 spells CASSRGQGRGNTIYF. CDR3 DNA: TGTGCCAGCAGCCGCGGACAGGGTCGCGGAAACACCATATATTTT.

The rearrangement uses TRBV28 and TRBJ1-5; D possibly corresponds to TRBD1 (6 bases). In germline, CDR1 is MDHEN, CDR2 SYDVKM. The CDR3 totals 14 residues. The ends were cut back, 11 bases at V and 0 bases at J, with 14 bases in the middle. The CDR3 nucleotides read TGTGCCTGCCGGGACACCATTAGCAATCAGCCCCAGCATTTT. The encoded protein is CACRDTISNQPQHF.

V usage is TRBV18 and J usage is TRBJ1-3; D might be TRBD1 (6 bases). In germline, CDR1 is KGHSH, CDR2 LQKENI. The CDR3 runs 16 residues. V was clipped by 6 bases and J by 0 bases, with 15 bases between them. In DNA, the CDR3 is TGTGCCAGCTCCCGATCAGGGGACCTCTCTGGAAACACCATATATTTT. This codes for CASSRSGDLSGNTIYF.

The V and J genes are TRBV7-2 and TRBJ1-1, with 7 bases fitting TRBD1. The CDR3 consists of 14 residues. After removal of 6 bases from V and 0 bases from J, the junction contained 4 bases not matched to a gene. CDR1 and CDR2 from the germline V gene are SGHTA and FQGNSA. The CDR3 spells CASRLGTVNTEAFF. DNA for the CDR3: TGTGCCAGCAGACTAGGGACAGTGAACACTGAAGCTTTCTTT.

The rearrangement links TRBV28 to TRBJ2-1, with TRBD1 matching 10 bases. The CDR3 is 16 residues long. Looked up from germline, CDR1 is MDHEN and CDR2 is SYDVKM. Trimming took 5 bases from V and 7 from J; bases not matched to a gene: 11. The CDR3 loop reads CASSVGGQGWGNEQFF. The CDR3, as DNA: TGTGCCAGCAGTGTAGGGGGACAGGGGTGGGGTAATGAGCAGTTCTTC. Using reference TRBV28 and TRBJ2-1 for the parts outside the CDR3, the full variable domain is DVKVTQSSRYLVKRTGEKVFLECVQDMDHENMFWYRQDPGLGLRLIYFSYDVKMKEKGDIPEGYSVSREKKERFSLILESASTNQTSMYLCASSVGGQGWGNEQFFGPGTRLTVL.

The genes are TRBV7-2 and TRBJ2-5; a weak D match, TRBD2 (6 bases). V was trimmed by 0 bases and J by 5 bases, leaving 13 bases between them. In germline, CDR1 is SGHTA, CDR2 FQGNSA. CDR3 length equals 15 residues. CDR3: CASSLAWSGRETQYF. As DNA, the CDR3 is TGTGCCAGCAGCTTAGCATGGTCGGGGAGGGAGACCCAGTACTTC.

The chain carries TRBV5-4 and TRBJ1-1, with 7 bases matching TRBD1. The CDR3 runs 14 residues. Trimming took 5 bases from V and 6 from J; bases not matched to a gene: 10. Germline CDR1 reads SGHNT; CDR2 reads YYREEE (reference sequence). The CDR3, as DNA: TGTGCCAGCAGAACACAGGGGTCGCCTTCTGAAGCTTTCTTT. This encodes CASRTQGSPSEAFF.

The V and J genes are TRBV27 and TRBJ2-2; no definite D call. The CDR3 has 14 residues. Trimming cost V 0 bases and J 3 bases, with 5 bases left between them. Looked up from germline, CDR1 is MNHEY and CDR2 is SMNVEV (reference sequence). For the CDR3, the DNA is TGTGCCAGCAGTTTATCCCGAGACACCGGGGAGCTGTTTTTT. It translates to CASSLSRDTGELFF.

This rearrangement joins TRBV9 to TRBJ2-2; possibly TRBD1 for D (5 bases). This CDR3 contains 17 residues. V lost 0 bases and J lost 5, with 17 bases in between. Germline assignment: CDR1 SGDLS and CDR2 YYNGEE. In nucleotides, the CDR3 is TGTGCCAGCAGCGTAGGTTTGGCTCCCCAGGGAACCGGGGAGCTGTTTTTT. Translating gives CASSVGLAPQGTGELFF.

This clone was seen a few times. The V call is TRBV28, the J call TRBJ1-5, with D perhaps TRBD1 (6 bases). Trimming shortened V by 4 bases and J by 4 bases, and 11 bases separated the two germline ends. Germline V gives CDR1 MDHEN, CDR2 SYDVKM. The CDR3 length is 14 residues. This CDR3 reads CASSYGQKNQPQHF. As DNA, the CDR3 is TGTGCCAGCAGTTACGGACAGAAGAATCAGCCCCAGCATTTT.

The chain has TRBV27 and TRBJ1-3; D might be TRBD1 (6 bases). The germline gives CDR1 MNHEY, CDR2 SMNVEV (reference sequence). CDR3 size: 15 residues. Trimming shortened V by 4 bases and J by 4 bases, and 14 bases separated the two germline ends. CDR3 coding DNA: TGTGCCAGCAGTTACCAGGGGCAGAGAGGAAACACCATATATTTT. Its protein is CASSYQGQRGNTIYF.

V gene TRBV3-1 (or the pseudogene TRBV3-2) combines with J gene TRBJ2-5, with D possibly TRBD1 on 7 matching bases. The CDR3 totals 15 residues. V shed 4 bases and J shed 4 bases, with 16 bases lying between them. CDR1 is LGHDT, CDR2 YNNKEL, per germline (reference sequence). The CDR3 DNA is TGTGCCAGCAGCCTAACAGGGGAGGCTGGAGAGACCCAGTACTTC. This translates into CASSLTGEAGETQYF.

The chain couples TRBV28 to TRBJ2-3; D gene unclear. Trimming left V 5 bases short and J 4 bases short, with 7 bases between. This CDR3 contains 12 residues. CDR1 MDHEN and CDR2 SYDVKM come from the germline V gene. CDR3 nucleotide sequence: TGTGCCAGCAGTGCCTGGCCAGATACGCAGTATTTT. It specifies CASSAWPDTQYF.

This clone was observed a few times. The V call is TRBV5-1, the J call TRBJ1-5; possibly TRBD1 for D (6 bases). The ends were cut back, 4 bases at V and 7 bases at J, with 15 bases in the middle. This CDR3 is 14 amino acids long. Germline V gene data show CDR1 as SGHRS and CDR2 as YFSETQ. The CDR3 nucleotides read TGCGCCAGCAGCCCGACAGGCCCCGGGCAGCCCCAGCATTTT. It yields the protein CASSPTGPGQPQHF.

The gene calls are TRBV4-1 and TRBJ2-1; D remains unclear. Germline V gene sequence: CDR1 MGHRA, CDR2 YSYEKL. Trimming stripped 0 bases from V and 12 bases from J, with 12 bases between. CDR3 size: 13 residues. CDR3 nucleotide sequence: TGCGCCAGCAGCCAAGATCGTGATTCGGTGCAGTTCTTC. It specifies CASSQDRDSVQFF.

The V and J genes are TRBV28 and TRBJ1-4; D is ambiguous. Trimming took off 3 bases at V and 3 bases at J, with 17 bases between the two ends. This CDR3 is 17 amino acids long. CDR1 is MDHEN and CDR2 is SYDVKM in the germline V gene. CDR3 amino acids: CASSFDRLGESNEKLFF. The CDR3 DNA sequence: TGTGCCAGCAGTTTCGATCGACTTGGGGAGTCTAATGAAAAACTGTTTTTT.

The chain uses TRBV6-5 and TRBJ2-1; D not resolved. V was shortened by 4 bases and J by 3 bases, with 7 bases between the two germline ends. From germline, CDR1 is MNHEY and CDR2 SVGAGI. The CDR3 has 13 residues. Here the CDR3 reads CASSSPRYNEQFF. CDR3 in DNA: TGTGCCAGCAGTTCCCCTCGCTACAATGAGCAGTTCTTC.

This chain connects TRBV7-8 to TRBJ2-1, with D unclear. The CDR3 has 14 residues. Deletions cut 5 bases from V and 0 bases from J, with 8 bases between. Germline V lookup: CDR1 SGHVS, CDR2 FQNEAQ. The CDR3 spells CASSTDGSYNEQFF. DNA of the CDR3: TGTGCCAGCAGCACAGATGGCTCCTACAATGAGCAGTTCTTC.

The chain employs TRBV19 and TRBJ1-1; TRBD1 agrees at 10 bases. This CDR3 comprises 15 residues. V trimming: 5 bases; J trimming: 5 bases; junction bases outside the gene matches: 8. Germline CDR1 and CDR2: LNHDA and SQIVND (reference sequence). The CDR3 reads CASSVGTGAETEAFF. The CDR3 coding sequence is TGTGCCAGTAGTGTCGGGACAGGGGCTGAAACTGAAGCTTTCTTT.

With respect to this clone: The junction and the germline gene differ at one end; a read error may be behind it. The chain links TRBV6-5 to TRBJ1-2; 10 bases are shared with TRBD1. The CDR3 is made up of 14 amino acids. CDR1 MNHEY and CDR2 SVGAGI come from the germline V gene. The CDR3 DNA reads TGTGCCAGCAGAGGGACAGGGGCTTACTACGGCTACACCTTC. Translating it yields CASRGTGAYYGYTF.

The CDR3 region is CATSDHSQGTGELFF. The CDR3 DNA sequence: TGTGCCACCAGTGACCACTCACAGGGTACCGGGGAGCTGTTTTTT. The chain recombines TRBV24-1 with TRBJ2-2; D might be TRBD1 (6 bases). The V end lost 4 bases, the J end lost 5 bases, and 13 bases lay between the germline ends. This CDR3 contains 15 residues. Germline loops: CDR1 KGHDR, CDR2 SFDVKD.

The rearrangement uses TRBV4-1 and TRBJ1-4; TRBD1 agrees at 7 bases. Germline CDR1 reads MGHRA; CDR2 reads YSYEKL. This CDR3 spans 18 amino acids. The V and J ends lost 0 bases and 8 bases, in that order; junction bases with no gene match: 15. The CDR3 protein is CASSQERRSDRVLEKLFF. The DNA of the CDR3 is TGCGCCAGCAGCCAAGAACGACGTAGTGACAGGGTCTTGGAAAAACTGTTTTTT.

The chain uses TRBV19 and TRBJ1-5; 9 positions agree with TRBD1. Germline-derived CDR1 and CDR2 are LNHDA and SQIVND (reference sequence). The V gene end was trimmed by 6 bases and the J gene end by 10 bases; junction bases not matched to a gene: 10. The CDR3 runs 14 residues. CDR3 sequence: CASSRDRAGKPQHF. The CDR3 region has the DNA TGTGCCAGTAGCAGGGACAGGGCTGGGAAACCCCAGCATTTT. The full variable domain, completed using reference TRBV19 and TRBJ1-5, is DGGITQSPKYLFRKEGQNVTLSCEQNLNHDAMYWYRQDPGQGLRLIYYSQIVNDFQKGDIAEGYSVSREKKESFPLTVTSAQKNPTAFYLCASSRDRAGKPQHFGDGTRLSIL.